Listed here is a single T cell receptor beta chain. The antigen is unknown. 13 Jbeta primers and 60 Vbeta primers were used for the PCR. Sequencing used immunoSEQ multiplex PCR; TCRdb keeps in-frame clones, though not all of them. The sample lists about 130,000 clones; approximately 79% were seen once. This sample is part of a study of cytomegalovirus exposure and HLA in healthy donors. The CDR3 has 13 amino acids. Germline V gives CDR1 SGHRS, CDR2 YFSETQ. Trimming shortened V by 2 bases and J by 8 bases, and 12 bases separated the two germline ends. Although they were nominally healthy when sampled, donors likely had unrecorded immune exposures. Study results and limitations: The majority of CMV-associated TCR beta chains were reported as apparently HLA-restricted in a later analysis. There were some public TCRs occurring in many donors, but most TCR sequences were rare. In an earlier analysis, in some 540 donors, most V segments appeared productive either ~90% or ~30% of the time.

The chain links TRBV5-1 to TRBJ2-3, with D perhaps matching TRBD2 (6 bases). The clonotype comes from a man between 18 and 29 years old in good health and CMV-seropositive. Material for sequencing was PBMCs. For the CDR3, the DNA is TGCGCCAGCAGCTTACGACTAGAGGGTACGCAGTATTTT. Protein sequence: CASSLRLEGTQYF.